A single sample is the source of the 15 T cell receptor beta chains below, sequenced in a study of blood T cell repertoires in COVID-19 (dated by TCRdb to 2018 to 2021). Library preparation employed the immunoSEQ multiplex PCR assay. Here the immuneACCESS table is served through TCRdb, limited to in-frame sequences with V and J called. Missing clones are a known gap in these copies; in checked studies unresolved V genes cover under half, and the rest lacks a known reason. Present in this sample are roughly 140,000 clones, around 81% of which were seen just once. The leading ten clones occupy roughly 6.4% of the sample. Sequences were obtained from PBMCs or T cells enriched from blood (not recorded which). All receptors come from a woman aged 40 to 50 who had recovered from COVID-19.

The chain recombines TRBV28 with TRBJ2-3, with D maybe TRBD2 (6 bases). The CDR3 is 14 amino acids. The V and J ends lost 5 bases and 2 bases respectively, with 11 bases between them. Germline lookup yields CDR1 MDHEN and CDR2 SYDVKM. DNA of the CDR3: TGTGCCAGCAGTCCCGCGGGATCCACAGATACGCAGTATTTT. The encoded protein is CASSPAGSTDTQYF.

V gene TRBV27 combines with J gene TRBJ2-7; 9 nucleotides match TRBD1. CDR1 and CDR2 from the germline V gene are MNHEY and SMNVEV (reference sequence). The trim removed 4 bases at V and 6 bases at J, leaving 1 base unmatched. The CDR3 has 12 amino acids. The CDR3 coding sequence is TGTGCCAGCAGTTCGGACAGGGGCGAGCAGTACTTC. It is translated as CASSSDRGEQYF.

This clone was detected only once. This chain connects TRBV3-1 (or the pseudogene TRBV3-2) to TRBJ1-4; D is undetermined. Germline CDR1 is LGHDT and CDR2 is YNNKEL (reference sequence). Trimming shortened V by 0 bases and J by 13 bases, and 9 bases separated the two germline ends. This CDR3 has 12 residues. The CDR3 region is CASSQDIRRLFF. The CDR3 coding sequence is TGTGCCAGCAGCCAAGATATCCGGAGACTGTTTTTT.

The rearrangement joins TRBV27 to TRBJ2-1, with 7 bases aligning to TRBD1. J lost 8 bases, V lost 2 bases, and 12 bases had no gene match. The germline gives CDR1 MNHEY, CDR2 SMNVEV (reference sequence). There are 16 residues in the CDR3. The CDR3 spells CASSLRHFRDSDEQFF. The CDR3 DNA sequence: TGTGCCAGCAGTTTACGCCACTTCCGGGACAGCGATGAGCAGTTCTTC.

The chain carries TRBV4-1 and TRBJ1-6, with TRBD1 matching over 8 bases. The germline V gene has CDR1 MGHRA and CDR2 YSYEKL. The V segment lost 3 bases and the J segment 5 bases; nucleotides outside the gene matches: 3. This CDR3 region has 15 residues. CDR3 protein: CASSHWTGNNSPLHF. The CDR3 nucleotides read TGCGCCAGCAGCCATTGGACAGGGAATAATTCACCCCTCCACTTT.

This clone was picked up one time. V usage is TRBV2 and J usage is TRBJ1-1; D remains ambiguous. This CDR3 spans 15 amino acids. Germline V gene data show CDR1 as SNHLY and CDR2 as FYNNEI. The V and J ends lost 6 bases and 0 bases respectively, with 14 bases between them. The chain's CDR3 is CASSLEKKMNTEAFF. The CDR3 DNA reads TGTGCCAGCAGCCTAGAGAAGAAAATGAACACTGAAGCTTTCTTT. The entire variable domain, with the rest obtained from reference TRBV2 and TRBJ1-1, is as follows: EPEVTQTPSHQVTQMGQEVILRCVPISNHLYFYWYRQILGQKVEFLVSFYNNEISEKSEIFDDQFSVERPDGSNFTLKIRSTKLEDSAMYFCASSLEKKMNTEAFFGQGTRLTVV.

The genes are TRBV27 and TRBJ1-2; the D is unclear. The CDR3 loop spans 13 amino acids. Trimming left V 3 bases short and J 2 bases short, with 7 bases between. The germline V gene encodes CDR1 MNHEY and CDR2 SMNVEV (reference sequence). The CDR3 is CASSFQANYGYTF. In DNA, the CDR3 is TGTGCCAGCAGTTTCCAGGCCAACTATGGCTACACCTTC.

The CDR3 region has the DNA TGTGCCTCGGGAGAGGGGACAGGGAGCAACTATGGCTACACCTTC. It yields the protein CASGEGTGSNYGYTF. V gene TRBV10-3 combines with J gene TRBJ1-2; 9 bases agree with TRBD1. The junction had 12 bases not matched to a gene; V was cut back by 11 bases and J by 2 bases. The CDR3 length is 15 residues. The V gene's germline CDR1 is ENHRY and CDR2 SYGVKD.

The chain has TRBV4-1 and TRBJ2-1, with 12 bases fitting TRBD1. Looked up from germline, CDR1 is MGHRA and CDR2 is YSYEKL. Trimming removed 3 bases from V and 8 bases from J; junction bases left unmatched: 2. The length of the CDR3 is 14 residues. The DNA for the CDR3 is TGCGCCAGCAGCCAGGGACAGGGGGCTTATGAGCAGTTCTTC. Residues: CASSQGQGAYEQFF.

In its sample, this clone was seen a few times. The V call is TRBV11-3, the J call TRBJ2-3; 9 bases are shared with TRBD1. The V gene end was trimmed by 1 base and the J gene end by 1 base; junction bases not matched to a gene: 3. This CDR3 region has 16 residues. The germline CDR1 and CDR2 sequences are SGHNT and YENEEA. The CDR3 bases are TGTGCCAGCAGCTTAGGGGACAGGGCTCGCACAGATACGCAGTATTTT. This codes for CASSLGDRARTDTQYF.

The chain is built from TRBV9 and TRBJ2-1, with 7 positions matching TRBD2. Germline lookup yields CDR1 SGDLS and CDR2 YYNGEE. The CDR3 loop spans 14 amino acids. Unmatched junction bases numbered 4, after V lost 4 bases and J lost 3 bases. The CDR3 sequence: CASSPGLYYNEQFF. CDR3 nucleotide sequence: TGTGCCAGCAGCCCGGGACTATACTACAATGAGCAGTTCTTC.

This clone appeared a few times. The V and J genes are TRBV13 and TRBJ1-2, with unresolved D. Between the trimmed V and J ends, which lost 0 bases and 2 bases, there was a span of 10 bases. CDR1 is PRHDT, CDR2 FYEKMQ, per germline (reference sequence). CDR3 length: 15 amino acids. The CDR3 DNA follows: TGTGCCAGCAGCTTAGGTGGCTCCACAAACTATGGCTACACCTTC. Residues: CASSLGGSTNYGYTF.

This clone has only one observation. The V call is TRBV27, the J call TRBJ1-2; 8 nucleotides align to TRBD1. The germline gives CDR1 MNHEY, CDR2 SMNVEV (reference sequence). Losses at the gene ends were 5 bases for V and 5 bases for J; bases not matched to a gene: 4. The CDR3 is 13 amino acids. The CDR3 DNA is TGTGCCAGCAGTCAAGGGACAGGATATGGCTACACCTTC. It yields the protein CASSQGTGYGYTF.

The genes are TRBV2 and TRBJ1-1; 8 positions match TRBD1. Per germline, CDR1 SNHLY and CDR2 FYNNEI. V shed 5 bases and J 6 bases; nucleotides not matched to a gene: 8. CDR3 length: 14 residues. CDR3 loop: CASSLPRQGPEAFF. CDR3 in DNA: TGTGCCAGCAGTTTACCACGACAGGGGCCTGAAGCTTTCTTT.

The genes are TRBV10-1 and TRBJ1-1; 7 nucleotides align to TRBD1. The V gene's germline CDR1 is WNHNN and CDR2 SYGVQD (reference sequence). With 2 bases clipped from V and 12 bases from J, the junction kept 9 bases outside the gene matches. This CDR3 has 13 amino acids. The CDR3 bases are TGCGCCAGCAGTGAGGGTGACAGGGCTGGGCCTTTCTTT. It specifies CASSEGDRAGPFF.